These 30 T cell receptor beta chains originate from one sample sequenced in a study of blood T cells in healthy people across ages. Primers used in a second PCR of about 7 to 12 cycles were a sample-barcoded 5' primer and a J-beta primer mix. From the 5' RACE reads, TCRdb called clonotypes with MiXCR, one entry per CDR3 protein. The table shows 550,000 to 700,000 distinct CDR3 sequences, with 27% occurring only once. Sequences were obtained from blood. These receptors all come from a woman in her 70s in good health.

The chain carries TRBV6-5 and TRBJ1-2; D perhaps matches TRBD1 (5 bases). The CDR3 length is 12 residues. CDR1 and CDR2 from the germline V gene are MNHEY and SVGAGI. Trimming took off 8 bases at V and 3 bases at J, with 10 bases between the two ends. The CDR3 here is CASRRGYYGYTF. As DNA, the CDR3 is TGTGCCAGCCGTCGGGGGTACTATGGCTACACCTTC.

This clonotype was picked up a small number of times. The chain uses TRBV20-1 and TRBJ1-1; tentative D call: TRBD1 (5 bases). CDR1 and CDR2 from the germline V gene are DFQATT and SNEGSKA (reference sequence). CDR3 length equals 12 residues. Trimming stripped 0 bases from V and 9 bases from J, with 11 bases between. CDR3 residues: CSAREGGDKAFF. CDR3 nucleotide sequence: TGCAGTGCTAGAGAGGGGGGAGATAAAGCTTTCTTT.

V usage is TRBV30 and J usage is TRBJ2-1; 9 nucleotides match TRBD2. The CDR3 covers 18 residues. V dropped 3 bases and J dropped 8; count of bases not matched to a gene: 20. Germline V lookup: CDR1 GTSNPN, CDR2 SVGIG (reference sequence). CDR3 bases: TGTGCCTGGAGGACCCTTTGGGGTAGCGGGGGCCCTGGGGATGAGCAGTTCTTC. Its protein product is CAWRTLWGSGGPGDEQFF.

This clonotype appeared a few times. The chain recombines TRBV4-2 with TRBJ2-1, with 9 bases lining up with TRBD1. Germline assignment: CDR1 LGHNA and CDR2 YNFKEQ. The J segment lost 3 bases and the V segment lost 0 bases, leaving 9 bases of the junction unmatched. The length of the CDR3 is 18 residues. The CDR3 sequence: CASSQDRIGGQGYNEQFF. DNA of the CDR3: TGTGCCAGCAGCCAAGATCGAATCGGGGGACAGGGCTACAATGAGCAGTTCTTC.

This clonotype came up once. This chain joins TRBV25-1 and TRBJ2-2; the match to TRBD2 covers 13 bases. The CDR3 has 17 amino acids. CDR1 and CDR2 (germline): MGHDK, SYGVNS. Losses at the gene ends were 5 bases for V and 5 bases for J; bases not matched to a gene: 8. The CDR3 loop reads CASSPGTSGIRTGELFF. CDR3 DNA sequence: TGTGCCAGCAGTCCCGGGACTAGCGGGATCCGAACCGGGGAGCTGTTTTTT.

This rearrangement joins TRBV4-3 to TRBJ2-7, with TRBD2 identical over 10 bases. This CDR3 has 11 residues. Unmatched junction bases numbered 3, after V lost 5 bases and J lost 11 bases. Germline CDR1 LGHNA, CDR2 YSLEER. CDR3 protein: CASSEGLAKYF. The CDR3 nucleotides read TGCGCCAGCAGCGAGGGACTAGCGAAGTACTTC.

The chain has TRBV7-6 and TRBJ1-2, with a weak D call TRBD1 (5 bases). Trimming shortened V by 10 bases and J by 0 bases, and 15 bases separated the two germline ends. CDR3 length: 14 amino acids. CDR1 and CDR2 from the germline V gene are SGHVS and FNYEAQ. CDR3 in amino acids: CATSGQSANYGYTF. The CDR3 DNA reads TGTGCCACCTCAGGGCAATCAGCTAACTATGGCTACACCTTC.

This chain joins TRBV12-3 or TRBV12-4 and TRBJ2-3; TRBD1 or TRBD2 may be the D gene (6 bases each). The CDR3 sequence is 12 residues long. The V end lost 6 bases, the J end lost 13 bases, and 17 bases lay between the germline ends. CDR3 DNA: TGTGCCAGCAGAAAGGGGGGAGATATGGAGTATTTT. It encodes CASRKGGDMEYF.

This clonotype was counted at least ten times. Just one base apart from a much larger clone, this may be a read error. V gene TRBV7-3 combines with J gene TRBJ2-3; D unresolved. The CDR3 has 12 residues. V lost 4 bases, J lost 2 bases, and 4 bases lay in between. Germline V gene lookup returns CDR1 SGHTA and CDR2 FQGTGA. CDR3 sequence reads: CASSSNTDTQYF. The CDR3, as DNA: TGTGCCAGCAGCTCGAACACAGATACGCAGTATTTT. Complete variable domain (other parts from reference TRBV7-3 and TRBJ2-3): GAGVSQTPSNKVTEKGKYVELRCDPISGHTALYWYRQSLGQGPEFLIYFQGTGAADDSGLPNDRFFAVRPEGSVSTLKIQRTERGDSAVYLCASSSNTDTQYFGPGTRLTVL.

In its sample, this clonotype was seen a few times. The V call is TRBV20-1, the J call TRBJ1-5; the D gene is possibly TRBD1 (6 bases). V lost 3 bases and J lost 2, with 14 bases in between. The V gene's germline CDR1 is DFQATT and CDR2 SNEGSKA (reference sequence). The CDR3 loop spans 15 amino acids. The CDR3 bases are TGCAGTGCTAGCCTAGGGGGGGTGGGCAATCAGCCCCAGCATTTT. Amino acid sequence: CSASLGGVGNQPQHF.

The chain links TRBV10-2 to TRBJ2-5; 7 bases are shared with TRBD1. Germline V CDR1 and CDR2: WSHSY, SAAADI. V trimming: 7 bases; J trimming: 2 bases; junction bases outside the gene matches: 7. CDR3 length equals 14 residues. CDR3 bases: TGCGCCAGCAAAGACAGGGATTGGCAAGAGACCCAGTACTTC. Translation: CASKDRDWQETQYF.

V gene TRBV7-3 combines with J gene TRBJ2-7; 9 bases match TRBD1. The V segment lost 3 bases and the J segment 4 bases; nucleotides outside the gene matches: 13. Per germline, CDR1 SGHTA and CDR2 FQGTGA. The CDR3 spans 17 residues. CDR3: CASSFRRRTGEVYEQYF. In nucleotides, the CDR3 is TGTGCCAGCAGCTTTCGGCGGCGGACAGGGGAGGTATACGAGCAGTACTTC. Complete variable domain (other parts from reference TRBV7-3 and TRBJ2-7): GAGVSQTPSNKVTEKGKYVELRCDPISGHTALYWYRQSLGQGPEFLIYFQGTGAADDSGLPNDRFFAVRPEGSVSTLKIQRTERGDSAVYLCASSFRRRTGEVYEQYFGPGTRLTVT.

This clonotype came up a few times. This chain connects TRBV4-3 to TRBJ1-2; D is ambiguous. Trimming removed 1 base from V and 4 bases from J, with 7 bases in between. CDR1 and CDR2 from the germline V gene are LGHNA and YSLEER. The CDR3 contains 13 residues. CDR3 nucleotides: TGCGCCAGCAGCCAAGTTCGGTCCTATGGCTACACCTTC. Protein: CASSQVRSYGYTF.

This clonotype has only a few counts. The chain combines TRBV5-1 with TRBJ2-7; 7 bases align to TRBD1. The V gene end was trimmed by 0 bases and the J gene end by 5 bases; junction bases not matched to a gene: 8. Germline CDR1 reads SGHRS; CDR2 reads YFSETQ. The CDR3 is 15 amino acids. CDR3 protein: CASSLGATGFNEQYF. The CDR3 DNA follows: TGCGCCAGCAGCTTGGGGGCGACAGGGTTCAACGAGCAGTACTTC. The full variable domain, rest sourced from reference TRBV5-1 and TRBJ2-7, is KAGVTQTPRYLIKTRGQQVTLSCSPISGHRSVSWYQQTPGQGLQFLFEYFSETQRNKGNFPGRFSGRQFSNSRSEMNVSTLELGDSALYLCASSLGATGFNEQYFGPGTRLTVT.

This clonotype was counted a single time. This chain joins TRBV7-9 and TRBJ1-2; D possibly corresponds to TRBD1 (6 bases). Germline V gene data show CDR1 as SEHNR and CDR2 as FQNEAQ (reference sequence). V was trimmed by 4 bases and J by 8 bases, leaving 17 bases between them. This CDR3 contains 14 residues. The CDR3 region is CASSSTSQGSGYTF. CDR3 DNA: TGTGCCAGCAGCTCGACTTCCCAGGGGTCCGGCTACACCTTC.

This clonotype was picked up a small number of times. The V and J genes are TRBV7-9 and TRBJ2-3, with 13 bases fitting TRBD2. The V segment lost 5 bases and the J segment 4 bases; nucleotides outside the gene matches: 6. This CDR3 contains 16 residues. Germline assignment: CDR1 SEHNR and CDR2 FQNEAQ (reference sequence). CDR3 in DNA: TGTGCCAGCAGCCCGTGGACTAGCGGGGGTGCAGATACGCAGTATTTT. Amino acid sequence: CASSPWTSGGADTQYF.

The V and J genes are TRBV25-1 and TRBJ1-1, with TRBD1 matching 7 bases. Per the germline V gene, CDR1 is MGHDK and CDR2 is SYGVNS. The trim removed 8 bases at V and 6 bases at J, leaving 12 bases unmatched. This CDR3 contains 14 residues. CDR3: CASAFTGVRSEAFF. The CDR3 nucleotides read TGTGCCAGCGCTTTCACAGGGGTAAGGTCTGAAGCTTTCTTT. The full variable domain, completed using reference TRBV25-1 and TRBJ1-1, is EADIYQTPRYLVIGTGKKITLECSQTMGHDKMYWYQQDPGMELHLIHYSYGVNSTEKGDLSSESTVSRIRTEHFPLTLESARPSHTSQYLCASAFTGVRSEAFFGQGTRLTVV.

The rearrangement uses TRBV10-3 and TRBJ1-3; the D is unclear. The CDR3 has 14 amino acids. Germline V gene sequence: CDR1 ENHRY, CDR2 SYGVKD. Deletions cut 3 bases from V and 0 bases from J, with 6 bases between. This CDR3 reads CAISDGRSGNTIYF. Here the CDR3 DNA reads TGTGCCATCAGTGATGGCCGCTCTGGAAACACCATATATTTT.

The chain uses TRBV20-1 and TRBJ1-5; 8 bases match TRBD1. Per the germline V gene, CDR1 is DFQATT and CDR2 is SNEGSKA (reference sequence). The CDR3 length is 15 residues. V trimming: 6 bases; J trimming: 7 bases; junction bases outside the gene matches: 14. The CDR3 here is CSAGQGTLGRQPQHF. The CDR3 DNA sequence: TGCAGTGCAGGACAGGGTACCCTTGGGAGGCAGCCCCAGCATTTT.

The chain combines TRBV7-9 with TRBJ2-3; 8 nucleotides align to TRBD2. CDR3 length equals 15 residues. After removal of 7 bases from V and 6 bases from J, the junction contained 12 bases not matched to a gene. Germline V gene sequence: CDR1 SEHNR, CDR2 FQNEAQ (reference sequence). The CDR3: CASTTRGGSLDTQYF. CDR3 nucleotide sequence: TGTGCCAGCACTACACGGGGGGGAAGCTTGGATACGCAGTATTTT.

The sample holds a few counts of this clonotype. The J gene is TRBJ2-1, the V gene TRBV9; 8 positions match TRBD2. Germline CDR1 SGDLS, CDR2 YYNGEE. The CDR3 is made up of 16 amino acids. V was pared by 3 bases and J by 7 bases, with 12 bases of the junction left unmatched. This chain's CDR3 is CASSAIRGGRRNEQFF. CDR3 sequence (DNA): TGTGCCAGCAGCGCTATCCGGGGGGGCCGAAGAAATGAGCAGTTCTTC.

This clonotype was seen only a few times. The J gene is TRBJ1-6, the V gene TRBV25-1; 7 bases agree with TRBD1. Germline V CDR1 and CDR2: MGHDK, SYGVNS. V dropped 4 bases and J dropped 9; count of bases not matched to a gene: 3. The CDR3 sequence is 13 residues long. CDR3 loop: CASSARQGSPLHF. The CDR3, as DNA: TGTGCCAGCAGTGCACGACAGGGTTCACCCCTCCACTTT.

The V call is TRBV29-1, the J call TRBJ2-7; no firm D call. The germline CDR1 and CDR2 sequences are SQVTM and ANQGSEA. The V and J ends lost 4 bases and 0 bases respectively, with 13 bases between them. CDR3 length: 14 residues. For the CDR3, the DNA is TGCAGCGTTGTTGGGGTGGGCACCTCCTACGAGCAGTACTTC. This sequence encodes CSVVGVGTSYEQYF.

The chain combines TRBV5-1 with TRBJ2-5; 8 bases fit TRBD1. V was pared by 4 bases and J by 2 bases, with 7 bases of the junction left unmatched. This CDR3 has 15 amino acids. Germline loops: CDR1 SGHRS, CDR2 YFSETQ. In DNA form, the CDR3 reads TGCGCCAGCAGCGGAGTCGGGACAGGACAAGAGACCCAGTACTTC. Translated: CASSGVGTGQETQYF.

The chain couples TRBV20-1 to TRBJ2-7; D perhaps matches TRBD1 (7 bases). This CDR3 region has 14 residues. The ends were cut back, 5 bases at V and 6 bases at J, with 20 bases in the middle. The germline CDR1 and CDR2 sequences are DFQATT and SNEGSKA (reference sequence). CDR3: CSAVLQGRGSEQYF. In DNA form, the CDR3 reads TGCAGTGCTGTACTACAGGGGCGGGGATCCGAGCAGTACTTC.

V usage is TRBV20-1 and J usage is TRBJ2-3; the match to TRBD1 covers 12 bases. Germline trimming cut 2 bases from V and 3 bases from J; bases unmatched to any gene: 6. Germline CDR1 DFQATT, CDR2 SNEGSKA (reference sequence). This CDR3 has 16 amino acids. The DNA of the CDR3 is TGCAGTGCTAGAAAGGGACAGGGGGCCGAGACAGATACGCAGTATTTT. It is translated as CSARKGQGAETDTQYF.

V is TRBV7-2 and J is TRBJ2-4; 8 nucleotides line up with TRBD2. CDR3 length equals 19 residues. From germline, CDR1 is SGHTA and CDR2 FQGNSA. V was clipped by 5 bases and J by 1 base; unmatched bases: 16. CDR3 loop: CASSTYSGINLGAKNIQYF. The CDR3 DNA sequence: TGTGCCAGCAGCACGTATAGCGGGATAAACCTTGGGGCCAAAAACATTCAGTACTTC.

J is TRBJ1-4 and V is TRBV5-1; D not resolved. Deletions cut 6 bases from V and 8 bases from J, with 14 bases between. CDR3 length: 13 residues. The germline V gene has CDR1 SGHRS and CDR2 YFSETQ. CDR3 region: CASKQPFEEKLFF. The CDR3 bases are TGCGCCAGCAAACAACCTTTTGAGGAAAAACTGTTTTTT.

V usage is TRBV5-1 and J usage is TRBJ2-1, with a weak D call TRBD2 (5 bases). The CDR3 spans 13 residues. Germline values: CDR1 SGHRS, CDR2 YFSETQ. With 0 bases removed from V and 7 bases from J, the gap between germline ends came to 8 bases. The CDR3 region is CASSLASGNEQFF. DNA of the CDR3: TGCGCCAGCAGCTTGGCCTCGGGGAATGAGCAGTTCTTC.

This clonotype was observed a few times. The rearrangement links TRBV7-2 to TRBJ2-3; 7 nucleotides line up with TRBD1. The end of the DNA fits TRBJ1-5 better, so the J call may be wrong. The CDR3 has 15 residues. CDR1 is SGHTA and CDR2 is FQGNSA in the germline V gene. The CDR3 coding sequence is TGTGCCAGCAGCTTTTCGGGACAGACGGCGGATACGCAGCATTTT. This sequence encodes CASSFSGQTADTQHF.